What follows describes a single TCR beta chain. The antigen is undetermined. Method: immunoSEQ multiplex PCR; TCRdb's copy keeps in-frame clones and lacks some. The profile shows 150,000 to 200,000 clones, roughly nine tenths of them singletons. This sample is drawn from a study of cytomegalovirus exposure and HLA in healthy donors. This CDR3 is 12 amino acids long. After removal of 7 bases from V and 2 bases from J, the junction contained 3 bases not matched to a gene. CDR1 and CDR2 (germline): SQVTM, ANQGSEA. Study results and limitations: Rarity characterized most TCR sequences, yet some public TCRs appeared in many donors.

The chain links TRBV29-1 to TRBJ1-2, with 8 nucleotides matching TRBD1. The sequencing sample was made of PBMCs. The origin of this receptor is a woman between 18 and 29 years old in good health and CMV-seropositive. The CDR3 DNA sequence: TGCAGCGGTGGGACAGGAAACTATGGCTACACCTTC. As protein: CSGGTGNYGYTF.